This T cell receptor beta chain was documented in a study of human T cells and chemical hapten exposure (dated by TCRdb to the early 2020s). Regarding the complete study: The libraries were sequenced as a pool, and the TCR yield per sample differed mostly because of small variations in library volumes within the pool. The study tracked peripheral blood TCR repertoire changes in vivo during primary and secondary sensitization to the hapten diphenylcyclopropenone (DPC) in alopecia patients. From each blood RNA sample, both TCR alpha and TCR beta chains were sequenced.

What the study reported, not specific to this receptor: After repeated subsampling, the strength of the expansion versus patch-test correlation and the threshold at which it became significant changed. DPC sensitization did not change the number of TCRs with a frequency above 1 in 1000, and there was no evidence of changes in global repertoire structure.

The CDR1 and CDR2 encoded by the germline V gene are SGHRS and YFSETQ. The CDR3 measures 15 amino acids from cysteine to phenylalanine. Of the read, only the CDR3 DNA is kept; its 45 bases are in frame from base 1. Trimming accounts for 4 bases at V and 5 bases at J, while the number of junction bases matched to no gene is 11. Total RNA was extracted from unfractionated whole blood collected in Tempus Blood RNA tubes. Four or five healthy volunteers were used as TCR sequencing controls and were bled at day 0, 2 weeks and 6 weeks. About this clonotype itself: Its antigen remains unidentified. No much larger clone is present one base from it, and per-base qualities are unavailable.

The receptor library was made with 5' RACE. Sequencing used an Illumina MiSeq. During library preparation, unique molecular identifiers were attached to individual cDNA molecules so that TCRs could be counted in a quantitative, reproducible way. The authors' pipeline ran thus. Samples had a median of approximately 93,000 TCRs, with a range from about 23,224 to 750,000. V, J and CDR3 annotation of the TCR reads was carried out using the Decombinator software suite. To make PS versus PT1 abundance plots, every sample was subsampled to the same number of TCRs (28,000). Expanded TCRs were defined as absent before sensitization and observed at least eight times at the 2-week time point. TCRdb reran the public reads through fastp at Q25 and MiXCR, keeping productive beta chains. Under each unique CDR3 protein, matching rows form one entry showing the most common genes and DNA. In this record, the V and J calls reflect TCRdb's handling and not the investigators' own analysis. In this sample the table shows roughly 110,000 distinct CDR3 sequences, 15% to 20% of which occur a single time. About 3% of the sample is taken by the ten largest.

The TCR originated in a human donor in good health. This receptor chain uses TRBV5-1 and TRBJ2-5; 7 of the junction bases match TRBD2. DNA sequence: TGCGCCAGCAGCCAGGGAGGCGGGAGAGGGGAGACCCAGTACTTC. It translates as CASSQGGGRGETQYF.